The entry below describes one T cell receptor (beta chain). Produced via immunoSEQ multiplex PCR; TCRdb's table is partial and in-frame only. The data hold a few hundred thousand clones, with around 90% observed a single time. The sample is drawn from a study of blood T cell repertoires in COVID-19. Study context: T cells, B-cell-depleted T cells, or PBMCs provided the cDNA or gDNA that served as material.

This CDR3 is built from 17 residues. J lost 1 base, V lost 5 bases, and 12 bases had no gene match. The germline V gene encodes CDR1 SGHTA and CDR2 FQGNSA. The sequence was obtained from a man at least 80 years old with acute or convalescent COVID-19. V usage is TRBV7-2 and J usage is TRBJ1-2, with 8 bases that match TRBD1. Source material: peripheral blood. In DNA form, the CDR3 reads TGTGCCAGCAGCGCATCACAGGGGGTGATAGATAACTATGGCTACACCTTC. As protein: CASSASQGVIDNYGYTF. Using reference TRBV7-2 and TRBJ1-2 for the parts outside the CDR3, the full variable domain is GAGVSQSPSNKVTEKGKDVELRCDPISGHTALYWYRQSLGQGLEFLIYFQGNSAPDKSGLPSDRFSAERTGGSVSTLTIQRTQQEDSAVYLCASSASQGVIDNYGYTFGSGTRLTVV.